The 2 T cell receptor beta chains presented below share a single source sample, sequenced in a study of shared clonotypes between healthy human individuals. Only in-frame clones appear in the TCRdb table, and some are missing; sequencing was by immunoSEQ multiplex PCR. The table shows around 700,000 clones, with about 78% occurring only once. The specimen sequenced was memory CD4+ T cells sorted from blood. Specified subset: CD45RA-negative fraction. Receptors were obtained from a woman in her twenties or thirties in good health.

This chain joins TRBV21-1 and TRBJ1-1; the table's D call, TRBD1, has no DNA check behind it. TRBV21-1 is a pseudogene locus. CDR3 length equals 14 residues. CDR3 residues: CASSKGSWPTEAFF. CDR3 sequence (DNA): TGTGCCAGCAGCAAAGGCTCGTGGCCCACTGAAGCTTTCTTT.

In nucleotides, the CDR3 is TGTGCCAGCTCACCTTCAAGGGCGTTTAGGGATGAAAAACTGTTTTTT. It yields the protein CASSPSRAFRDEKLFF. This sequence joins TRBV18 and TRBJ1-4; D is unresolved. Per the germline V gene, CDR1 is KGHSH and CDR2 is LQKENI. The CDR3 covers 16 residues. V lost 3 bases and J 6 bases, leaving 17 bases between the germline ends.